Many counts were recorded for the clone carrying this T cell receptor beta chain. These data originate in a study of response to subunit inactivated influenza vaccine. From the RT-PCR reads, TCRdb called clonotypes with MiXCR, one entry per CDR3 protein. Among about 570,000 distinct CDR3 sequences, approximately 11% were seen once, and the ten largest hold 11%. Germline loops: CDR1 LGHNA, CDR2 YSLEER. Trimming took 0 bases from V and 4 from J; bases not matched to a gene: 7. The CDR3 has 17 residues. This sample also appeared in a second study, on T cells expressing NK-cell markers. That report adds: The authors made TCR beta cDNA libraries by 5'RACE template switching. This switching added a universal primer site and UMIs.

The TCR originated in a man aged 45-65 years who received an inactivated influenza vaccine. This chain joins TRBV4-3 and TRBJ2-1, with 9 bases identical to TRBD1. Sequences were derived from PBMCs from blood, sampled on the day of vaccination. Here the CDR3 DNA reads TGCGCCAGCAGCCAAGACAGAAGGACAGGGGTGTACAATGAGCAGTTCTTC. As protein: CASSQDRRTGVYNEQFF.